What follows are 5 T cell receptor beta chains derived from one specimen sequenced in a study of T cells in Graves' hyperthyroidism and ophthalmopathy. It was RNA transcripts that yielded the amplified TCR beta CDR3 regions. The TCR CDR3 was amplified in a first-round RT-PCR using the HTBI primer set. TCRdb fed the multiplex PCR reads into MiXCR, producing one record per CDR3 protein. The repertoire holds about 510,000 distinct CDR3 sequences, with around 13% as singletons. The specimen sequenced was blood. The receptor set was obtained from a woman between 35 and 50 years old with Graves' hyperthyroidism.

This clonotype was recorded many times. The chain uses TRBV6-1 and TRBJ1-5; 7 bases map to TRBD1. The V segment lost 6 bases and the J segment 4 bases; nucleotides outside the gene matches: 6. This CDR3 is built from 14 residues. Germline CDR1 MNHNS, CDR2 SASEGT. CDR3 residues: CASRGDSRNQPQHF. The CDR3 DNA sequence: TGTGCCAGCAGAGGGGACAGCCGAAATCAGCCCCAGCATTTT.

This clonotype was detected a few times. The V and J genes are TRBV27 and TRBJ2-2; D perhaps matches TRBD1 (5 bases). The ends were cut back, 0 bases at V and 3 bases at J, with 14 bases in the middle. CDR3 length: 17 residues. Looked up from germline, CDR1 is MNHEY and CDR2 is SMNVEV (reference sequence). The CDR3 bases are TGTGCCAGCAGTTTATCGATTGACAGCCTCTACACCGGGGAGCTGTTTTTT. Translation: CASSLSIDSLYTGELFF.

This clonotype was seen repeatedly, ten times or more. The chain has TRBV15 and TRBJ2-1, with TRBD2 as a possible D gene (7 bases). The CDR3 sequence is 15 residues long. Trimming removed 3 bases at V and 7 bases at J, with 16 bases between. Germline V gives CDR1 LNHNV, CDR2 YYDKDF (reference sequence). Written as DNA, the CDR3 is TGTGCCACCAGCAGGGGGGGGGGGCGATTTAATGAGCAGTTCTTC. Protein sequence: CATSRGGGRFNEQFF.

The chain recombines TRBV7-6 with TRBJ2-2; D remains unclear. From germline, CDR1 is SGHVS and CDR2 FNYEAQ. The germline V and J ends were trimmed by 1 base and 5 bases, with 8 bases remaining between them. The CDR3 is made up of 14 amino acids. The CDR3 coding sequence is TGTGCCAGCAGCTTAGAGGCTGCTACCGGGGAGCTGTTTTTT. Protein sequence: CASSLEAATGELFF.

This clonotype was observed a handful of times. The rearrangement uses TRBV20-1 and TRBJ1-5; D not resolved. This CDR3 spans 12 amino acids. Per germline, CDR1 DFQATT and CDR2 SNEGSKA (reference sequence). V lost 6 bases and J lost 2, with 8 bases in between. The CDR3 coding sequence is TGCAGTGCCCCAAAGGGCAATCAGCCCCAGCATTTT. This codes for CSAPKGNQPQHF.